This note documents a single T cell receptor (beta chain) sequence. No antigen is known for it. The record originates from a study of beta chain features in type 1 diabetes. Study-wide findings and caveats: All four CD4+ subsets of Type 1 diabetes patients contained TCRB CDR3s that were moderately but significantly shorter.

Since all of the isolated RNA was reverse transcribed, expressed TCRB transcripts were what got sequenced. Clones were sequenced by immunoSEQ multiplex PCR, and TCRdb holds only the in-frame ones, with some missing. The sample shows a few hundred thousand clones, roughly 14% of them seen only once. V gave up 2 bases and J gave up 6 bases; unmatched junction bases: 6. Germline assignment: CDR1 MDHEN and CDR2 SYDVKM. CDR3 length equals 14 residues. The receptor was derived from a woman aged 18-35 years with type 1 diabetes. The sequencing input was naive CD4+ T cells from blood. V usage is TRBV28 and J usage is TRBJ1-1, with 7 nucleotides matching TRBD1. The CDR3 region is CASSLTTGRAEAFF. The CDR3 DNA reads TGTGCCAGCAGTTTAACGACAGGGCGGGCTGAAGCTTTCTTT.